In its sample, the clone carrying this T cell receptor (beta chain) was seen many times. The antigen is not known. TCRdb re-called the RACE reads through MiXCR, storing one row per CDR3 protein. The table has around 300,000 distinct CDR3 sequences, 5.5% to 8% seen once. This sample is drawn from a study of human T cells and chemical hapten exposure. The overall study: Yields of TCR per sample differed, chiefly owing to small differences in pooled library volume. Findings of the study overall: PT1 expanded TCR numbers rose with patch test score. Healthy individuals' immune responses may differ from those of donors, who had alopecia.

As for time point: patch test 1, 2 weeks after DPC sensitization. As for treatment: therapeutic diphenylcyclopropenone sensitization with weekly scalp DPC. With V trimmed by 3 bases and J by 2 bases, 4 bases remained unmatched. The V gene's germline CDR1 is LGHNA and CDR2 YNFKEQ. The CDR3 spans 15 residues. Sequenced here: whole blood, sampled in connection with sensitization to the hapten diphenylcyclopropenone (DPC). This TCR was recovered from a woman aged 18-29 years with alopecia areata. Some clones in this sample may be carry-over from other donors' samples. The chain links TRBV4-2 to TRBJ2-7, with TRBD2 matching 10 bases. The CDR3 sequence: CASSHSSGGTYEQYF. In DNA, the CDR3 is TGTGCCAGCAGCCATTCTAGCGGGGGCACCTACGAGCAGTACTTC.